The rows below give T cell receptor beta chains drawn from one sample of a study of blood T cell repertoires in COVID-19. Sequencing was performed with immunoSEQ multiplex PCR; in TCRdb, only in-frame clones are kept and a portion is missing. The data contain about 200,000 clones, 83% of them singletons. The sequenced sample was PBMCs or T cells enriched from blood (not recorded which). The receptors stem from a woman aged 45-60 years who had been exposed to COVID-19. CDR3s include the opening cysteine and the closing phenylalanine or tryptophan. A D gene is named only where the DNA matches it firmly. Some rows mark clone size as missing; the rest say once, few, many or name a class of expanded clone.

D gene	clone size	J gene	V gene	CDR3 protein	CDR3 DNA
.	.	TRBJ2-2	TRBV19	CASRSGGELFF	TGTGCCAGTAGGAGTGGCGGGGAGCTGTTTTTT
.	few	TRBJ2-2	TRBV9	CASSVAVYTGELFF	TGTGCCAGCAGCGTAGCAGTTTACACCGGGGAGCTGTTTTTT
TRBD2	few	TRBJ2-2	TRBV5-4	CASSPAGPLRTGELFF	TGTGCCAGCAGCCCAGCGGGGCCACTACGCACTGGGGAGCTGTTTTTT
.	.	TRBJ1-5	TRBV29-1	CSATVDSEQPQHF	TGCAGCGCCACGGTGGATTCGGAGCAGCCCCAGCATTTT
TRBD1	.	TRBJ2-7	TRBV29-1	CSVAPDRDYEQYF	TGCAGCGTTGCCCCGGACAGGGACTACGAGCAGTACTTC
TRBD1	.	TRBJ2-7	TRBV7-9	CASSSNNPRDRGLHEQYF	TGTGCCAGCAGCTCAAACAACCCCCGGGACAGGGGGCTCCACGAGCAGTACTTC
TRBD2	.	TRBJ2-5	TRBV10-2	CASSGAGGRQETQYF	TGCGCCAGCAGCGGAGCGGGGGGGCGTCAAGAGACCCAGTACTTC
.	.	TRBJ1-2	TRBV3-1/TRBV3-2	CASSSGLVRGYTF	TGTGCCAGCAGTTCAGGGTTAGTGCGTGGCTACACCTTC
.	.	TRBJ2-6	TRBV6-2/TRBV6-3	CASSPRESGANVLTF	TGTGCCAGCAGCCCACGGGAATCTGGGGCCAACGTCCTGACTTTC
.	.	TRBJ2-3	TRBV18	CASTANREDTQYF	TGTGCCAGCACCGCCAACAGGGAAGATACGCAGTATTTT
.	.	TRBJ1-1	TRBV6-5	CASSYSADERGTEAFF	TGTGCCAGCAGTTACTCGGCGGACGAGCGGGGGACTGAAGCTTTCTTT
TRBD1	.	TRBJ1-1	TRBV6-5	CASGRDRGGTEAFF	TGTGCCAGCGGGAGGGACAGGGGCGGAACTGAAGCTTTCTTT
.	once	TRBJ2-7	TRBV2	CASSAGYEQYF	TGTGCCAGCAGTGCAGGGTACGAGCAGTACTTC
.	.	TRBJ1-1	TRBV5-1	CASSPIGQLEAFF	TGCGCCAGCAGCCCGATTGGACAGCTTGAAGCTTTCTTT
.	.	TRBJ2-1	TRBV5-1	CASSQDGQYNEQFF	TGCGCCAGCAGCCAGGACGGACAGTACAATGAGCAGTTCTTC
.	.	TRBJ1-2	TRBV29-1	CSVERGHSYGYTF	TGCAGCGTTGAAAGGGGACACTCCTATGGCTACACCTTC
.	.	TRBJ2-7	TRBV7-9	CASSLERYEQYF	TGTGCCAGCAGCTTAGAGCGCTACGAGCAGTACTTC
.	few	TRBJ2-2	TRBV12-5	CASGPLRAGELFF	TGTGCTAGTGGCCCTTTGAGGGCCGGGGAGCTGTTTTTT
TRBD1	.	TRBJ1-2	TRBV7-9	CASRFGTGGVNYGYTF	TGTGCCAGCAGATTCGGGACAGGAGGCGTCAACTATGGCTACACCTTC
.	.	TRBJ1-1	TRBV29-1	CSVQTAMNTEAFF	TGCAGCGTTCAGACAGCCATGAACACTGAAGCTTTCTTT
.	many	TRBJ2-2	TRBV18	CASSPPGTMNTGELFF	TGTGCCAGCTCACCACCGGGCACAATGAACACCGGGGAGCTGTTTTTT
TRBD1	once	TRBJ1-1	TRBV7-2	CASSPPTGVNTEAFF	TGTGCCAGCAGCCCTCCGACAGGGGTGAACACTGAAGCTTTCTTT
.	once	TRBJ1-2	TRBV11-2	CASSSLGQGSWGYTF	TGTGCCAGCAGCTCATTGGGGCAGGGGAGTTGGGGCTACACCTTC
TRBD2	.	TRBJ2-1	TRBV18	CASSRTRQTTYNEQFF	TGTGCCAGCTCACGGACTAGACAGACTACTTACAATGAGCAGTTCTTC
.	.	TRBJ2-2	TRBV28	CASSSSGSPNTGELFF	TGTGCCAGCAGTTCCTCCGGGTCCCCGAACACCGGGGAGCTGTTTTTT
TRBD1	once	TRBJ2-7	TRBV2	CASSWDSSYEQYF	TGTGCCAGCAGTTGGGACAGCTCCTACGAGCAGTACTTC
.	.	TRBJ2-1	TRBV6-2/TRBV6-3	CASSKPGDSYNEQFF	TGTGCCAGCAGTAAACCGGGGGACTCCTACAATGAGCAGTTCTTC
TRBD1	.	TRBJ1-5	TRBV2	CASSMGQLQPQHF	TGTGCCAGCAGTATGGGACAGTTGCAGCCCCAGCATTTT
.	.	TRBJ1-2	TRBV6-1	CASSEPQGYYGYTF	TGTGCCAGCAGTGAACCCCAGGGGTACTATGGCTACACCTTC
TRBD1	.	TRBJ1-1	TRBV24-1	CATSAGTGVDDTEAFF	TGTGCCACCAGTGCCGGGACAGGGGTGGATGACACTGAAGCTTTCTTT
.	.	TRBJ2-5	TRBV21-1	CASSKESSGDLQETQYF	TGTGCCAGCAGCAAAGAATCGAGCGGGGACCTCCAAGAGACCCAGTACTTC